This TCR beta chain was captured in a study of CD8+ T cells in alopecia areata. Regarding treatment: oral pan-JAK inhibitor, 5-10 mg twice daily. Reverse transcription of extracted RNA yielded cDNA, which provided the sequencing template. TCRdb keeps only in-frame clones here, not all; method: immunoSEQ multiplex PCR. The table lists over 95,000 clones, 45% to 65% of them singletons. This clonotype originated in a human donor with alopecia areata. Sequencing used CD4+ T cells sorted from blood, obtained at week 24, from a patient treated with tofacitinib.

The DNA for the CDR3 is TGTGCCAGCTCACCACCGGGGGGCCCGAACACCGGGGAGCTGTTTTTT. Protein product: CASSPPGGPNTGELFF. The chain couples TRBV18 to TRBJ2-2; D possibly uses TRBD1 or TRBD2 (6 bases each). The CDR3 is 16 residues long. Deletions cut 0 bases from V and 0 bases from J, with 8 bases between. The V gene's germline CDR1 is KGHSH and CDR2 LQKENI.